These 19 T cell receptor beta chains were sequenced from one sample in a study of beta chain features in type 1 diabetes. Every isolated RNA sample was fully reverse transcribed, so sequencing captured expressed TCRB transcripts. Clones were read by immunoSEQ multiplex PCR, and TCRdb kept only the in-frame ones, dropping some. Of about 900,000 clones in the sample, 15% to 20% were seen once. Source material: naive CD4+ T cells from blood. The receptors come from a woman aged 18 to 35 in good health.

This clone was observed a few times. This chain uses TRBV15 with TRBJ2-1; tentative D call: TRBD1 (6 bases). With 0 bases removed from V and 3 bases from J, the gap between germline ends came to 15 bases. This CDR3 spans 17 amino acids. Per the germline V gene, CDR1 is LNHNV and CDR2 is YYDKDF (reference sequence). The CDR3 DNA reads as TGTGCCACCAGCAGAGATTCGTGGGGGCCGTACTACAATGAGCAGTTCTTC. Encoded protein: CATSRDSWGPYYNEQFF.

This clone was counted only a few times. The chain uses TRBV4-2 and TRBJ2-1; D is possibly TRBD2 (5 bases). V lost 4 bases to trimming and J lost 4 bases, with 20 bases between them. The CDR3 has 17 residues. Germline CDR1 LGHNA, CDR2 YNFKEQ. CDR3 sequence: CASSLSGGLAGYNEQFF. DNA for the CDR3: TGTGCCAGCAGCCTCTCCGGTGGGCTAGCAGGATACAATGAGCAGTTCTTC.

This clone was counted only a few times. The V and J genes are TRBV27 and TRBJ1-1; D might be TRBD1 (5 bases). Per the germline V gene, CDR1 is MNHEY and CDR2 is SMNVEV (reference sequence). V was clipped by 8 bases and J by 4 bases, with 11 bases between them. There are 12 residues in the CDR3. CDR3: CASGGEPTEAFF. The CDR3 DNA reads as TGTGCCAGCGGGGGGGAACCCACTGAAGCTTTCTTT.

This clone turned up a few times. This chain's CDR3 is CASGSGGQGYQETQYF. In DNA form, the CDR3 reads TGTGCCAGCGGGAGCGGGGGACAGGGGTACCAAGAGACCCAGTACTTC. V gene TRBV7-9 combines with J gene TRBJ2-5; 10 bases fit TRBD1. The CDR3 consists of 16 residues. Trimming removed 8 bases from V and 0 bases from J; junction bases left unmatched: 9. The germline V gene has CDR1 SEHNR and CDR2 FQNEAQ (reference sequence). The variable domain in full, completed from reference TRBV7-9 and TRBJ2-5, reads DTGVSQNPRHKITKRGQNVTFRCDPISEHNRLYWYRQTLGQGPEFLTYFQNEAQLEKSRLLSDRFSAERPKGSFSTLEIQRTEQGDSAMYLCASGSGGQGYQETQYFGPGTRLLVL.

The rearrangement links TRBV5-4 to TRBJ2-5; TRBD2 agrees at 13 bases. V dropped 4 bases and J dropped 13; count of bases not matched to a gene: 16. The CDR3 consists of 16 residues. The germline V gene has CDR1 SGHNT and CDR2 YYREEE (reference sequence). The CDR3 nucleotides read TGTGCCAGCAGCCCGGGACTAGCGGGAACGCCCCGGGGATGGTACTTC. The encoded protein is CASSPGLAGTPRGWYF.

This clone was seen a few times. This CDR3 is also generated by other DNA sequences in the sample. The V gene is TRBV5-4, the J gene TRBJ2-3; D is unresolved. With 0 bases removed from V and 4 bases from J, the gap between germline ends came to 6 bases. This CDR3 comprises 13 residues. Germline CDR1 and CDR2: SGHNT and YYREEE (reference sequence). CDR3 residues: CASSLVGADTQYF. The CDR3 region has the DNA TGTGCCAGCAGCTTGGTAGGAGCAGATACGCAGTATTTT.

The rearrangement links TRBV4-3 to TRBJ1-4; maybe TRBD1 (5 bases). V lost 4 bases and J lost 8, with 17 bases in between. Germline-derived CDR1 and CDR2 are LGHNA and YSLEER. The CDR3 covers 15 residues. The CDR3 region has the DNA TGCGCCAGCAGCCGGCGGGCACAGGAAGGGGAAAAACTGTTTTTT. Translation gives CASSRRAQEGEKLFF.

The chain is built from TRBV28 and TRBJ1-2; 11 nucleotides line up with TRBD1. Trimming took 3 bases from V and 4 from J; bases not matched to a gene: 10. Germline CDR1 MDHEN, CDR2 SYDVKM. CDR3 length equals 17 residues. The CDR3 loop is CASSLRDRGNRGYGYTF. DNA of the CDR3: TGTGCCAGCAGTTTGAGGGACAGGGGGAATCGAGGCTATGGCTACACCTTC.

In its sample, this clone was seen a few times. The chain joins TRBV2 to TRBJ2-2; D is uncertain. Germline assignment: CDR1 SNHLY and CDR2 FYNNEI. This CDR3 has 14 residues. Trimming cost V 8 bases and J 6 bases, with 16 bases left between them. CDR3 sequence reads: CASHSRANAGELFF. CDR3 DNA: TGTGCCAGCCACTCTAGGGCCAACGCCGGGGAGCTGTTTTTT.

This chain's CDR3 is CASSVAGGTGELFF. In nucleotides, the CDR3 is TGTGCCAGTAGTGTGGCAGGGGGTACCGGGGAGCTGTTTTTT. The gene calls are TRBV19 and TRBJ2-2, with 7 positions matching TRBD1. J gave up 5 bases and V 5 bases, and 5 bases lay outside the gene matches. Germline V gives CDR1 LNHDA, CDR2 SQIVND (reference sequence). The CDR3 has 14 residues. Complete variable domain (other parts from reference TRBV19 and TRBJ2-2): DGGITQSPKYLFRKEGQNVTLSCEQNLNHDAMYWYRQDPGQGLRLIYYSQIVNDFQKGDIAEGYSVSREKKESFPLTVTSAQKNPTAFYLCASSVAGGTGELFFGEGSRLTVL.

This clone came up a few times. The rearrangement joins TRBV18 to TRBJ2-7, with TRBD2 matching over 9 bases. V shed 1 base and J 6 bases; nucleotides not matched to a gene: 7. The CDR3 has 15 amino acids. The germline CDR1 and CDR2 sequences are KGHSH and LQKENI. The CDR3 nucleotides read TGTGCCAGCTCACCACAGACTAGCGGCGGGGGCGAGCAGTACTTC. Translated: CASSPQTSGGGEQYF.

The genes are TRBV6-5 and TRBJ2-7; D is unclear. Germline V gene sequence: CDR1 MNHEY, CDR2 SVGAGI. The ends were cut back, 6 bases at V and 3 bases at J, with 12 bases in the middle. This CDR3 contains 13 residues. The CDR3 is CASRPLSLYEQYF. The CDR3 nucleotides read TGTGCCAGCAGGCCACTCTCCCTCTACGAGCAGTACTTC.

The chain is built from TRBV7-2 and TRBJ1-5, with D uncertain. CDR3 size: 13 residues. Looked up from germline, CDR1 is SGHTA and CDR2 is FQGNSA. V lost 6 bases and J lost 0, with 6 bases in between. CDR3 sequence: CASSDHSNQPQHF. CDR3 in DNA: TGTGCCAGCAGTGATCATAGCAATCAGCCCCAGCATTTT.

This clone was seen more than once but under ten times. The CDR3 reads CASIRVSEAFF. CDR3 coding DNA: TGTGCCAGCATTCGGGTCTCTGAAGCTTTCTTT. The chain carries TRBV2 and TRBJ1-1; D ambiguous. The germline gives CDR1 SNHLY, CDR2 FYNNEI. CDR3 length equals 11 residues. Trimming removed 7 bases from V and 6 bases from J, with 9 bases in between.

The chain has TRBV4-3 and TRBJ2-4, with D possibly being TRBD2 (5 bases). The CDR3 sequence is 15 residues long. V was clipped by 1 base and J by 1 base, with 8 bases between them. CDR1 is LGHNA and CDR2 is YSLEER in the germline V gene. The DNA of the CDR3 is TGCGCCAGCAGCCAAGCTAGCAGGGCCAAAAACATTCAGTACTTC. Its translation: CASSQASRAKNIQYF.

The chain recombines TRBV4-3 with TRBJ1-2; D call uncertain. Germline V lookup: CDR1 LGHNA, CDR2 YSLEER. The CDR3 has 17 residues. V was pared by 0 bases and J by 4 bases, with 18 bases between. CDR3 in amino acids: CASSQDLPSRSIYGYTF. The CDR3 region has the DNA TGCGCCAGCAGCCAAGATCTGCCCTCGCGGAGCATCTATGGCTACACCTTC.

The CDR3 DNA follows: TGTGCCAGCAGGAGCCGGGACATTCAAGAGACCCAGTACTTC. Translating gives CASRSRDIQETQYF. The genes are TRBV18 and TRBJ2-5; tentative D call: TRBD1 (6 bases). Germline V lookup: CDR1 KGHSH, CDR2 LQKENI. This CDR3 spans 14 amino acids. The V gene lost 8 bases and the J gene lost 2 bases, with 15 bases spanning the gap.

Turning to this clone: The sample has other DNA sequences that encode this CDR3 too. This chain connects TRBV7-2 to TRBJ2-7; D gene ambiguous. The CDR3 is 12 residues long. Germline V lookup: CDR1 SGHTA, CDR2 FQGNSA. V was shortened by 2 bases and J by 3 bases, with 5 bases between the two germline ends. CDR3 DNA sequence: TGTGCCAGCAGCTTATTCGGCTACGAGCAGTACTTC. Protein sequence: CASSLFGYEQYF.

This chain uses TRBV5-6 with TRBJ2-7; D uncertain. The CDR3 covers 12 residues. Trimming cost V 0 bases and J 3 bases, with 4 bases left between them. Germline CDR1 reads SGHDT; CDR2 reads YYEEEE. The CDR3 DNA sequence: TGTGCCAGCAGCTTGGAGGGCTACGAGCAGTACTTC. Translated: CASSLEGYEQYF.